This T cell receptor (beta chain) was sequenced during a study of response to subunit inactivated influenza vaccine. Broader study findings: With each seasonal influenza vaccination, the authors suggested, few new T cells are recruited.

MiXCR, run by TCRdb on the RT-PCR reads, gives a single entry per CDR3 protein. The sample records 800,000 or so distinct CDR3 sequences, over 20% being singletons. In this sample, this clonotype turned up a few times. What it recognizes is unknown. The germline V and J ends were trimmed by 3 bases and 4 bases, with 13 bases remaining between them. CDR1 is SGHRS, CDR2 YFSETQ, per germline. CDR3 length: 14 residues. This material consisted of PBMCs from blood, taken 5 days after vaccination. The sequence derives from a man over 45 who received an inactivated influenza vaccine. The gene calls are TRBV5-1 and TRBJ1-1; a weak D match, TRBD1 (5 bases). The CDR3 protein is CASSSSGPGTEAFF. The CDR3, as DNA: TGCGCCAGCAGCTCGTCAGGGCCGGGCACTGAAGCTTTCTTT.